The 21 T cell receptor beta chains below come from one sample, sequenced in a study of T-cell memory formation after mild COVID-19. TCRdb re-called the 5' RACE reads with MiXCR, one entry per CDR3 protein. The table includes 180,000 or so distinct CDR3 sequences, around a tenth detected once. Sequencing was done on a sample of PBMCs or a T cell subset sorted from them (not recorded which). These receptors were taken from a man in his late teens or twenties who had mild COVID-19 (a few samples of this study predate the infection). Cell type and time point are not known.

This clonotype was recorded a few times. The chain employs TRBV4-3 and TRBJ2-1, with 8 bases matching TRBD1. This CDR3 spans 17 amino acids. Germline V gives CDR1 LGHNA, CDR2 YSLEER. Trimming took 0 bases from V and 12 from J; bases not matched to a gene: 16. The CDR3 sequence: CASSQDRPTGDRIRQFF. CDR3 DNA: TGCGCCAGCAGCCAAGATCGGCCGACAGGGGATCGCATTAGGCAGTTCTTC.

The V and J genes are TRBV5-4 and TRBJ1-3; D uncertain. The V and J ends lost 3 bases and 3 bases respectively, with 13 bases between them. The CDR3 is made up of 15 amino acids. The germline gives CDR1 SGHNT, CDR2 YYREEE (reference sequence). CDR3 in DNA: TGTGCCAGCAGCTCAGAAACGGGTTATGGAAACACCATATATTTT. The encoded protein is CASSSETGYGNTIYF.

The chain employs TRBV2 and TRBJ1-1, with 8 bases lining up with TRBD1. The CDR3 runs 14 residues. The germline CDR1 and CDR2 sequences are SNHLY and FYNNEI. Germline trimming cut 10 bases from V and 0 bases from J; bases unmatched to any gene: 7. The CDR3 spells CATGTGLLNTEAFF. CDR3 sequence (DNA): TGTGCCACCGGGACAGGTTTATTGAACACTGAAGCTTTCTTT.

V and J are TRBV4-3 and TRBJ2-7; 11 bases line up with TRBD2. V shed 2 bases and J 2 bases; nucleotides not matched to a gene: 2. CDR1 LGHNA and CDR2 YSLEER come from the germline V gene. The CDR3 has 15 amino acids. The CDR3 coding sequence is TGCGCCAGCAGCCAACCGGGACTAGCGGCCTACGAGCAGTACTTC. Encoded protein: CASSQPGLAAYEQYF.

The table lists this clonotype with many counts. V gene TRBV7-7 combines with J gene TRBJ2-5; TRBD1 agrees at 7 bases. Germline V lookup: CDR1 SSHAT, CDR2 FNYEAQ (reference sequence). Germline trimming cut 6 bases from V and 4 bases from J; bases unmatched to any gene: 8. This CDR3 has 14 amino acids. In nucleotides, the CDR3 is TGTGCCAGCAGTCACGACAGGGTCAGAGAGACCCAGTACTTC. Translating gives CASSHDRVRETQYF.

This clonotype showed up just a few times. This rearrangement joins TRBV30 to TRBJ2-2; D perhaps matches TRBD1 (6 bases). The CDR3 consists of 15 residues. The germline V gene encodes CDR1 GTSNPN and CDR2 SVGIG (reference sequence). Trimming removed 7 bases at V and 7 bases at J, with 22 bases between. This chain's CDR3 is CASEMYRDKNGELFF. The CDR3 nucleotides read TGTGCCTCGGAGATGTACAGGGACAAGAACGGGGAGCTGTTTTTT. Complete variable domain (other parts from reference TRBV30 and TRBJ2-2): SQTIHQWPATLVQPVGSPLSLECTVEGTSNPNLYWYRQAAGRGLQLLFYSVGIGQISSEVPQNLSASRPQDRQFILSSKKLLLSDSGFYLCASEMYRDKNGELFFGEGSRLTVL.

This clonotype was seen more than once but under ten times. This chain joins TRBV14 and TRBJ2-2, with 9 bases fitting TRBD2. CDR1 is SGHDN, CDR2 FVKESK, per germline. CDR3 length equals 16 residues. J was trimmed by 5 bases and V by 6 bases; bases with no gene match: 10. CDR3 DNA: TGTGCCAGCAGACCTGCCGCGACTAGCGGAACCGGGGAGCTGTTTTTT. Amino acids: CASRPAATSGTGELFF.

The chain carries TRBV29-1 and TRBJ2-1; perhaps D is TRBD1 or TRBD2 (7 bases each). V shed 5 bases and J shed 4 bases, with 18 bases lying between them. CDR1 SQVTM and CDR2 ANQGSEA come from the germline V gene. The CDR3 is 15 amino acids. CDR3 DNA sequence: TGCAGCGTTCGAAGGGAGGGGACAGCTTACAATGAGCAGTTCTTC. Translated, it gives CSVRREGTAYNEQFF.

In its sample, this clonotype was seen a few times. The genes are TRBV10-1 and TRBJ2-2; 7 positions match TRBD1. The CDR3 is made up of 16 amino acids. Germline CDR1 WNHNN, CDR2 SYGVQD (reference sequence). Unmatched junction bases numbered 1, after V lost 0 bases and J lost 0 bases. For the CDR3, the DNA is TGCGCCAGCAGTGAGTCCGGGACAGCGAACACCGGGGAGCTGTTTTTT. Amino acid sequence: CASSESGTANTGELFF.

The genes are TRBV7-2 and TRBJ2-6; D remains unclear. Germline-derived CDR1 and CDR2 are SGHTA and FQGNSA. V lost 0 bases, J lost 0 bases, and 9 bases lay in between. The CDR3 has 17 residues. CDR3 bases: TGTGCCAGCAGCTTAGCTTTGCTGATCTCTGGGGCCAACGTCCTGACTTTC. Translated: CASSLALLISGANVLTF.

CDR3 coding DNA: TGTGCCAGTTCGAAGACGAGAAGGGAGACCCAGTACTTC. This gives the protein CASSKTRRETQYF. The genes are TRBV19 and TRBJ2-5; D call uncertain. The CDR3 is 13 residues long. V gave up 8 bases and J gave up 5 bases, with 15 bases separating them. In germline, CDR1 is LNHDA, CDR2 SQIVND (reference sequence).

This clonotype turned up a few times. The V call is TRBV3-1, the J call TRBJ2-7, with D perhaps TRBD1 (6 bases). This CDR3 has 15 residues. Looked up from germline, CDR1 is LGHDT and CDR2 is YNNKEL (reference sequence). Trimming pared 2 bases from V and 2 bases from J, leaving 13 bases between. Here the CDR3 reads CASSQNSQGPYEQYF. CDR3 coding DNA: TGTGCCAGCAGCCAAAACTCCCAGGGGCCCTACGAGCAGTACTTC.

In this sample, this clonotype turned up a few times. The CDR3 loop is CASSLRGLFSSPLHF. The CDR3 DNA follows: TGTGCCAGCAGCTTGAGGGGCCTCTTCAGTTCACCCCTCCACTTT. V gene TRBV7-3 combines with J gene TRBJ1-6, with a tentative D call TRBD1 (5 bases). V was cut by 3 bases and J by 9 bases, with 15 bases left in between. Germline loops: CDR1 SGHTA, CDR2 FQGTGA. This CDR3 spans 15 amino acids.

The CDR3 region is CASSYRTGVLTDTQYF. In DNA form, the CDR3 reads TGTGCCAGCAGCTACCGGACAGGAGTCCTCACAGATACGCAGTATTTT. V and J are TRBV11-2 and TRBJ2-3, with 7 nucleotides matching TRBD1. Trimming took 4 bases from V and 2 from J; bases not matched to a gene: 9. Looked up from germline, CDR1 is SGHAT and CDR2 is FQNNGV. The CDR3 sequence is 16 residues long.

The sample holds a few counts of this clonotype. The gene calls are TRBV6-2 or TRBV6-3 and TRBJ1-2; 8 positions agree with TRBD1. CDR1 and CDR2 from the germline V gene are MNHEY and SVGEGT. V was clipped by 0 bases and J by 7 bases; unmatched bases: 7. The CDR3 loop spans 15 amino acids. The CDR3 is CASSYSRTGFGGYTF. The DNA of the CDR3 is TGTGCCAGCAGTTACTCAAGGACAGGGTTTGGTGGCTACACCTTC.

This clonotype was found a few times. The chain couples TRBV5-1 to TRBJ2-5, with D hard to call. Trimming cost V 0 bases and J 1 base, with 7 bases left between them. The CDR3 extends over 14 amino acids. Germline loops: CDR1 SGHRS, CDR2 YFSETQ. CDR3 in DNA: TGCGCCAGCAGCTTGGCTATGATCCAAGAGACCCAGTACTTC. Translating it yields CASSLAMIQETQYF.

This clonotype was detected many times. V is TRBV5-4 and J is TRBJ2-1; D perhaps matches TRBD2 (5 bases). This CDR3 is built from 13 residues. V dropped 4 bases and J dropped 9 bases, with 14 bases sitting between them. Per germline, CDR1 SGHNT and CDR2 YYREEE (reference sequence). DNA of the CDR3: TGTGCCAGCAGCGGAGACTATCCGAGTGAGCAGTTCTTC. It codes for CASSGDYPSEQFF.

At least ten counts were recorded for this clonotype. The chain couples TRBV24-1 to TRBJ2-3; D gene ambiguous. The germline CDR1 and CDR2 sequences are KGHDR and SFDVKD. V dropped 4 bases and J dropped 4 bases, with 14 bases sitting between them. CDR3 length: 15 amino acids. The CDR3 coding sequence is TGTGCCACCAGTGAACCCGGACCTGAGGCAGATACGCAGTATTTT. It codes for CATSEPGPEADTQYF.

The chain joins TRBV7-2 to TRBJ1-1, with 7 bases that match TRBD1. Germline V gene sequence: CDR1 SGHTA, CDR2 FQGNSA. This CDR3 is built from 13 residues. Trimming took 6 bases from V and 3 from J; bases not matched to a gene: 4. In DNA form, the CDR3 reads TGTGCCAGCAGTCGTCAGGGGGACACTGAAGCTTTCTTT. This translates into CASSRQGDTEAFF. The full variable domain, completed using reference TRBV7-2 and TRBJ1-1, is GAGVSQSPSNKVTEKGKDVELRCDPISGHTALYWYRQSLGQGLEFLIYFQGNSAPDKSGLPSDRFSAERTGGSVSTLTIQRTQQEDSAVYLCASSRQGDTEAFFGQGTRLTVV.

The gene calls are TRBV6-5 and TRBJ2-2, with D tentatively TRBD1 (5 bases). The germline V and J ends were trimmed by 6 bases and 1 base, with 9 bases remaining between them. The germline V gene encodes CDR1 MNHEY and CDR2 SVGAGI. This CDR3 has 14 residues. In DNA form, the CDR3 reads TGTGCCAGCAGAAGAGGACAGAACACCGGGGAGCTGTTTTTT. The encoded protein is CASRRGQNTGELFF.

The V call is TRBV7-2, the J call TRBJ1-1; no reliable D call. The CDR3 sequence is 12 residues long. Germline V gene data show CDR1 as SGHTA and CDR2 as FQGNSA. V lost 5 bases, J lost 5 bases, and 9 bases lay in between. The DNA for the CDR3 is TGTGCCAGCAGCCCGAAACGTACTGAAGCTTTCTTT. Translated: CASSPKRTEAFF.